This T cell receptor beta chain was found in a study of identical twins. TCRdb reprocessed the 5' RACE reads with MiXCR, giving one entry per CDR3 protein. Altogether around 1.7 million distinct CDR3 sequences are present, about 32% being singletons, with the ten largest covering about 0.27%. This clonotype was observed a handful of times. V gave up 5 bases and J gave up 7 bases, with 22 bases separating them. The CDR3 has 16 residues. Material for sequencing was cord blood. The clonotype originates from a newborn girl in good health. The genes are TRBV12-3 or TRBV12-4 and TRBJ2-3; D gene ambiguous. CDR3 residues: CASSQTPASSPYTQYF. CDR3 nucleotides: TGTGCCAGCAGTCAAACCCCTGCCAGTAGTCCCTATACGCAGTATTTT.